These T cell receptor beta chains were read from a single sample in a study of blood T cell repertoires in COVID-19. The assay was immunoSEQ multiplex PCR, and TCRdb's table has in-frame clones only and misses some. The sample includes 360,000 or so clones, under 90% of them seen just once. Sequenced sample: PBMCs or T cells enriched from blood (not recorded which). The receptors were sampled from a woman under 40 who had recovered from COVID-19. The CDR3 runs from the conserved cysteine through the conserved F or W. D genes are given only for firm matches. The listing skips clone size in some rows; elsewhere it reads once, few, many or a size class.

cdr3_nt	cdr3_aa	d_call	cdr3_length	j_call	v_call	clone_size
TGCGCCAGCAGCCAAACGATGGCGGGGGCAAGGGAAGCTTTCTTT	CASSQTMAGAREAFF	.	15	TRBJ1-1	TRBV4-3	.
TGCGCCAGCAGCCTAAACAGGGGTTACGAGCAGTACTTC	CASSLNRGYEQYF	TRBD1	13	TRBJ2-7	TRBV5-1	.
TGTGCCTGGGCCAGGCGGGCAAGGAACACTGAAGCTTTCTTT	CAWARRARNTEAFF	.	14	TRBJ1-1	TRBV30	.
TGTGCCAGCAGCAAGGGACAGGCAAACACCGGGGAGCTGTTTTTT	CASSKGQANTGELFF	TRBD1	15	TRBJ2-2	TRBV6-4	.
TGTGCCTGGAGTCTGCAGGGAACTGAAGCTTTCTTT	CAWSLQGTEAFF	.	12	TRBJ1-1	TRBV30	.
TGTGCCAGCAGCGTAGCGGGTAGCTATAATGAAAAACTGTTTTTT	CASSVAGSYNEKLFF	.	15	TRBJ1-4	TRBV9	.
TGTGCCAGCAACCTCTTCCAGACGGGCGAGCAGTACTTC	CASNLFQTGEQYF	.	13	TRBJ2-7	TRBV28	.
TGCAGCGTTGAATTGGGGTTTCAGGGGGCGAGCGGCTACACCTTC	CSVELGFQGASGYTF	TRBD1	15	TRBJ1-2	TRBV29-1	.
TGTGCCAGCAGCCCAGGGTCCGGCAGAGTCACAGATACGCAGTATTTT	CASSPGSGRVTDTQYF	.	16	TRBJ2-3	TRBV9	.
TGTGCCAGCAGTTACTCGAGTGTAGGGGGTTACACTGAAGCTTTCTTT	CASSYSSVGGYTEAFF	.	16	TRBJ1-1	TRBV6-5	.
TGTGCCATCAGTGAGGAGGGCGGGAGAGTCTACGAGCAGTACTTC	CAISEEGGRVYEQYF	TRBD2	15	TRBJ2-7	TRBV10-3	.
TGTGCCAGCAGCATGGGACAGCTTAGTGAAAAACTGTTTTTT	CASSMGQLSEKLFF	TRBD1	14	TRBJ1-4	TRBV7-6	.
TGTGCCAGCTTGGAACAGAACATAAATGAAAAACTGTTTTTT	CASLEQNINEKLFF	.	14	TRBJ1-4	TRBV14	.
TGTGCCTGGAGTACGGGACAGACCTACGAGCAGTACTTC	CAWSTGQTYEQYF	TRBD1	13	TRBJ2-7	TRBV30	.
TGTGCCAGCAGAAACTCCGCCGCGGACGAGCAGTACTTC	CASRNSAADEQYF	.	13	TRBJ2-7	TRBV6-5	.
TGTGCCAGCAGTTTGTCCGGTGAACCCCTCCACTTT	CASSLSGEPLHF	.	12	TRBJ1-6	TRBV27	.
TGTGCCAGCAGCCCCAACCGCGGCTCCGGCACAGATACGCAGTATTTT	CASSPNRGSGTDTQYF	.	16	TRBJ2-3	TRBV28	.
TGTGCCAGCAGAGCCGGCAATCAGCCCCAGCATTTT	CASRAGNQPQHF	.	12	TRBJ1-5	TRBV27	.
TGTGCCATCAGGGGGGGACAGTCCAATCAGCCCCAGCATTTT	CAIRGGQSNQPQHF	TRBD1	14	TRBJ1-5	TRBV10-3	.
TGCGCCAGCAGCCAAGAGGAAGGGGGGGGTGCAGATACGCAGTATTTT	CASSQEEGGGADTQYF	.	16	TRBJ2-3	TRBV4-3	.
TGTGCCACCAGTGATTCGGACAGGGACACCGGGGAGCTGTTTTTT	CATSDSDRDTGELFF	TRBD1	15	TRBJ2-2	TRBV24-1	.
TGTGCCAGCAGCCTTACTCCCTTTTTTGTATGGGGGACAGCCACTTACTATGGCTACACCTTC	CASSLTPFFVWGTATYYGYTF	TRBD1	21	TRBJ1-2	TRBV28	.
TGTGCCAGCACCGTGGGGGGGCTCGGCTCAGATACGCAGTATTTT	CASTVGGLGSDTQYF	.	15	TRBJ2-3	TRBV7-9	.
TGTGCCAGCAGCCCCACAGCAATGAACACTGAAGCTTTCTTT	CASSPTAMNTEAFF	.	14	TRBJ1-1	TRBV6-5	.
TGTGCCAGCAGCCACCGCAGGGAATACATGAACACTGAAGCTTTCTTT	CASSHRREYMNTEAFF	.	16	TRBJ1-1	TRBV14	.
TGTGCCAGCAGTGCAGACAGGGTGGGGAATCAGCCCCAGCATTTT	CASSADRVGNQPQHF	TRBD1	15	TRBJ1-5	TRBV25-1	.
TGTGCCAGTAGTATAGTACCAGCGGGAAACACCGGGGAGCTGTTTTTT	CASSIVPAGNTGELFF	TRBD2	16	TRBJ2-2	TRBV19	few
TGTGCCAGCAGCGTAGTAGGGGGTCGGAACACTGAAGCTTTCTTT	CASSVVGGRNTEAFF	.	15	TRBJ1-1	TRBV9	.
TGCGCCAGCAGCTTTTCGACAGGGGGCCCCTACGAGCAGTACTTC	CASSFSTGGPYEQYF	TRBD1	15	TRBJ2-7	TRBV5-1	.
TGTGCCAGCAGCACCGGGGGGCGGACTAATGAAAAACTGTTTTTT	CASSTGGRTNEKLFF	.	15	TRBJ1-4	TRBV7-9	.
TGTGCCACCAGCAGAGATCTGGGACTGGTAACATCGGGGGAGCTGTTTTTT	CATSRDLGLVTSGELFF	.	17	TRBJ2-2	TRBV15	.
TGCGCCAGCAGCCCTACTGAGAGGGACTACACCTTC	CASSPTERDYTF	.	12	TRBJ1-2	TRBV5-1	few
TGTGCCAGCAGCTTAGTAGAGCGGGGGAACTACACCGGGGAGCTGTTTTTT	CASSLVERGNYTGELFF	TRBD2	17	TRBJ2-2	TRBV7-9	.
TGTGCCAGTAGTATTCCGCGCCTCGCCAGGGATGAAAAACTGTTTTTT	CASSIPRLARDEKLFF	.	16	TRBJ1-4	TRBV19	.
TGTGCCAGCAGCTTCTCTACACCTAGGGGAGGTCAGCCCCAGCATTTT	CASSFSTPRGGQPQHF	.	16	TRBJ1-5	TRBV5-6	.
TGTGCCAGCAGCAGGACAGTGAATGAAAAACTGTTTTTT	CASSRTVNEKLFF	.	13	TRBJ1-4	TRBV7-9	.
TGTGCCACCAGCAGAGGACAGGAGAACAATCAGCCCCAGCATTTT	CATSRGQENNQPQHF	.	15	TRBJ1-5	TRBV15	.
TGTGCCAGCAGCTTAGATGGGACAGGGGCTGATGGCAATCAGCCCCAGCATTTT	CASSLDGTGADGNQPQHF	TRBD1	18	TRBJ1-5	TRBV7-9	.
TGTGCCAGCAGCGTAGAAGGGGGCAATGAGCAGTTCTTC	CASSVEGGNEQFF	.	13	TRBJ2-1	TRBV9	.
TGTGCCAGCAGCTTGGCCTGGGGGTCAGGGGCCGTTAATGAAAAACTGTTTTTT	CASSLAWGSGAVNEKLFF	.	18	TRBJ1-4	TRBV5-5	.
TGTGCCAGCAGAACCGGACAGCTTCGGGCTTTCTTT	CASRTGQLRAFF	.	12	TRBJ1-1	TRBV7-2	.
TGTGCCCCCCGTTCCGGGTTCTACGAGCAGTACTTC	CAPRSGFYEQYF	.	12	TRBJ2-7	TRBV24-1	.
TGCGCCAGCACTATAGTAGGACTAGCGGGGGGGCCCCTAGCTGGGGCCAACGTCCTGACTTTC	CASTIVGLAGGPLAGANVLTF	TRBD2	21	TRBJ2-6	TRBV10-1	.
TGTGCCAGTATCCAGAGGACAGGGGCGCGTGAAAAACTGTTTTTT	CASIQRTGAREKLFF	TRBD1	15	TRBJ1-4	TRBV19	.
TGTGCCAGCAGCTCGTTAGCGGGAACCTACAATGAGCAGTTCTTC	CASSSLAGTYNEQFF	TRBD2	15	TRBJ2-1	TRBV7-6	.
TGTGCCAGCAGCCAAAGCTGGACTAATGAAAAACTGTTTTTT	CASSQSWTNEKLFF	.	14	TRBJ1-4	TRBV11-2	.
TGTGCCAGCAGCCAAGATATAAATCAGCCCCAGCATTTT	CASSQDINQPQHF	.	13	TRBJ1-5	TRBV3-1/TRBV3-2	.
TGCACCAGCAGCCAAGATCCGGGGACAGGGCACCGGCAGCCCCAGCATTTT	CTSSQDPGTGHRQPQHF	.	17	TRBJ1-5	TRBV1	.
TGTGCCAGCAGCTTGGCTAGCGGACTTTCCTACGAGCAGTACTTC	CASSLASGLSYEQYF	TRBD2	15	TRBJ2-7	TRBV5-4	.